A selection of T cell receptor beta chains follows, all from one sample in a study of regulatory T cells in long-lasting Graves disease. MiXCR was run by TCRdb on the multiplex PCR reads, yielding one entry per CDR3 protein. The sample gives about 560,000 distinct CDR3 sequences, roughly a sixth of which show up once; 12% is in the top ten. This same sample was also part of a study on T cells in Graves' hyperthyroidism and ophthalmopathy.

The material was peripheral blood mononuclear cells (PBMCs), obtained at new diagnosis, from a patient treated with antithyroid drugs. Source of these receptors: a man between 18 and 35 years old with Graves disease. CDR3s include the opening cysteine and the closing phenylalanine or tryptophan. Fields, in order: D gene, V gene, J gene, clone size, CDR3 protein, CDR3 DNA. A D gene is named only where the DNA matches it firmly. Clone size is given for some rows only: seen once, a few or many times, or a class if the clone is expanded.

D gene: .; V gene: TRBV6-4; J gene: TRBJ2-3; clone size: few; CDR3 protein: CASSDRTRWHGTDTQYF; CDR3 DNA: TGTGCCAGCAGTGACAGGACAAGATGGCATGGCACAGATACGCAGTATTTT
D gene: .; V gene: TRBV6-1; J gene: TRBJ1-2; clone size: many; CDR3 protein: CASSEKGTQVGSYGYTF; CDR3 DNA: TGTGCCAGCAGTGAAAAAGGGACCCAGGTCGGAAGCTATGGCTACACCTTC
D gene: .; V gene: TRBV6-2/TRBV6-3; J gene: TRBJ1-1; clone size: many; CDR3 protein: CATAETIEGEAFF; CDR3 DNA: TGTGCCACCGCGGAAACGATAGAGGGTGAAGCTTTCTTT
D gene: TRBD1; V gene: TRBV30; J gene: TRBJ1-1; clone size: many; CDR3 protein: CAWSQPGTVNTEAFF; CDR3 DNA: TGTGCCTGGAGCCAACCCGGGACAGTGAACACTGAAGCTTTCTTT
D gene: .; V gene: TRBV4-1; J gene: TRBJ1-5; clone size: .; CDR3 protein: CASSQEFGEGTQHF; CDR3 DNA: TGCGCCAGCAGCCAAGAATTTGGGGAGGGGACCCAGCATTTT
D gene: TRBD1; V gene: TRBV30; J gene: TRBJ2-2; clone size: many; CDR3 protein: CAWRRTGPNTGELFF; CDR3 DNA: TGTGCCTGGAGGAGGACAGGGCCGAACACCGGGGAGCTGTTTTTT
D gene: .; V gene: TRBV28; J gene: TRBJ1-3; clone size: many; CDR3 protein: CASTKSRGRNTIYF; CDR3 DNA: TGTGCCAGCACCAAGAGCCGTGGTAGAAACACCATATATTTT
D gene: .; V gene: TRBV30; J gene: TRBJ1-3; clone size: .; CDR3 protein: CAWSVIGNTIYF; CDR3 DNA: TGTGCCTGGAGTGTGATAGGAAACACCATATATTTT
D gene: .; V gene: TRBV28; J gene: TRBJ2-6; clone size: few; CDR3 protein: CASSLYQGGANVLTF; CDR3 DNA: TGTGCCAGCAGTTTATATCAGGGAGGGGCCAACGTCCTGACTTTC
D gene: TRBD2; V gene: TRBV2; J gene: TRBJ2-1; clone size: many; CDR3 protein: CASTERGGREAYNEQFF; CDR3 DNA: TGTGCCAGCACCGAACGGGGGGGGCGGGAGGCCTACAATGAGCAGTTCTTC
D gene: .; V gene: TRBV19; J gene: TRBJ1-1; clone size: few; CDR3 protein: CASITQVGTEAFF; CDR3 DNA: TGTGCCAGTATCACCCAGGTGGGAACTGAAGCTTTCTTT
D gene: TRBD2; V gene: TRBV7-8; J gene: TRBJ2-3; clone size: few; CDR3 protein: CASSYTLASQYF; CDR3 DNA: TGTGCCAGCAGCTATACACTAGCGTCGCAGTATTTT
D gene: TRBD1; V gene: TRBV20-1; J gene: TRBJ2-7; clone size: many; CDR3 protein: CSAVKTGQTSYEQYF; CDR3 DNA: TGCAGTGCCGTTAAAACGGGACAGACATCCTACGAGCAGTACTTC
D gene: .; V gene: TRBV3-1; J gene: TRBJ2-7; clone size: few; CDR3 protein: CASSQDKRGEQYF; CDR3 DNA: TGTGCCAGCAGCCAAGATAAGAGAGGCGAGCAGTACTTC
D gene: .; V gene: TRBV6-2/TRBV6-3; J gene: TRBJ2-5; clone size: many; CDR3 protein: CASSYSGMQETQYF; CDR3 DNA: TGTGCCAGCAGTTACTCCGGGATGCAAGAGACCCAGTACTTC
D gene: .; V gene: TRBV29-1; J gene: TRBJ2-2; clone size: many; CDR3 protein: CSVRSGSTNTGELFF; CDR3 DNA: TGCAGCGTGAGGTCAGGCTCCACGAACACCGGGGAGCTGTTTTTT
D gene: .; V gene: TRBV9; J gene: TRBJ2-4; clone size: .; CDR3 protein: CASTPTAGLAKNIQYF; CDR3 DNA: TGTGCCAGCACCCCAACCGCGGGGCTAGCCAAAAACATTCAGTACTTC
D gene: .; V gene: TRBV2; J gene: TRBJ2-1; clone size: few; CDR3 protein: CASSAGNFHNEQFF; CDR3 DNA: TGTGCCAGCAGTGCAGGGAATTTTCACAATGAGCAGTTCTTC
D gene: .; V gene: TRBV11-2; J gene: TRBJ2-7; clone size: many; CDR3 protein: CASSSSGIEQYF; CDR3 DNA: TGTGCCAGCTCCTCCTCCGGGATAGAGCAGTACTTC
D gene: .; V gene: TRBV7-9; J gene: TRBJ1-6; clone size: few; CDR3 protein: CASSLRDTNSPLHF; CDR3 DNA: TGTGCCAGCAGCCTCCGGGACACGAATTCACCCCTCCACTTT
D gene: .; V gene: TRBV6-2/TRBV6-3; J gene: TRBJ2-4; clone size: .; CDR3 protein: CASSYSFGLGIQYF; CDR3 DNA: TGTGCCAGCAGTTACTCGTTTGGGTTGGGCATTCAGTACTTC
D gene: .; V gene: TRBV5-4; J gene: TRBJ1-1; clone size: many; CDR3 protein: CASSLQREAFF; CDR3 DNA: TGTGCCAGCAGCCTACAGCGTGAAGCTTTCTTT
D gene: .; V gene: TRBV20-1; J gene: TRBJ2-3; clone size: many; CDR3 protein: CSARAPRVADTQYF; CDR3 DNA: TGCAGTGCTAGAGCACCTCGTGTCGCAGATACGCAGTATTTT
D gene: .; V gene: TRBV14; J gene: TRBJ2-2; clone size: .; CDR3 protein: CASSQSPGSTGELFF; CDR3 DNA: TGTGCCAGCAGCCAATCGCCAGGGTCAACCGGGGAGCTGTTTTTT
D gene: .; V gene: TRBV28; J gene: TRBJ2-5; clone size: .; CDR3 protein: CAGSLFSLPKETQYF; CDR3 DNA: TGTGCCGGCAGTTTATTTTCCCTACCAAAAGAGACCCAGTACTTC
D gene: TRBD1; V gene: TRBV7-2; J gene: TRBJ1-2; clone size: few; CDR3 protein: CASSYRDRGDYGYTF; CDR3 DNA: TGTGCCAGCAGCTACCGGGACAGGGGTGACTATGGCTACACCTTC
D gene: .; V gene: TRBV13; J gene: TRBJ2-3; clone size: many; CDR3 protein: CASVERGSTDTQYF; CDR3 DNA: TGTGCCAGCGTTGAACGGGGAAGCACAGATACGCAGTATTTT
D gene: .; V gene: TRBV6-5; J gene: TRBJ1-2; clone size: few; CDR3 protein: CASSYSRGGSDGYTF; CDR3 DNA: TGTGCCAGCAGTTACTCGAGAGGGGGAAGTGATGGCTACACCTTC
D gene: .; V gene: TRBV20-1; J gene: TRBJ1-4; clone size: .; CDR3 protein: CSASSWGTDEKLFF; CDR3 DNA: TGCAGTGCTAGCTCTTGGGGTACAGATGAAAAACTGTTTTTT
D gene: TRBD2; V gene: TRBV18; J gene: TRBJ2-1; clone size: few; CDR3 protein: CASSPPGLASYNEQFF; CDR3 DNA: TGTGCCAGCTCACCACCGGGACTAGCGTCCTACAATGAGCAGTTCTTC
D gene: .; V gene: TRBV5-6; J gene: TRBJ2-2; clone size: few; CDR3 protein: CASSLARSTGELFF; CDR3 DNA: TGTGCCAGCAGCTTAGCCAGGTCCACCGGGGAGCTGTTTTTT
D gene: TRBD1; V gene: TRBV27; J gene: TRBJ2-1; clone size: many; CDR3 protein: CASAPGQGYNEQFF; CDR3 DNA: TGTGCCAGCGCTCCGGGACAGGGTTACAATGAGCAGTTCTTC
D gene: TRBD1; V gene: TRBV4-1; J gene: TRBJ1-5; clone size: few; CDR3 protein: CASSHRQGAGNQPQHF; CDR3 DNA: TGCGCCAGCAGCCATCGACAGGGGGCGGGCAATCAGCCCCAGCATTTT
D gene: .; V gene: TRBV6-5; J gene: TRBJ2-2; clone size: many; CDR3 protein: CASSYARTGELFF; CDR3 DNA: TGTGCCAGCAGTTACGCGCGCACCGGGGAGCTGTTTTTT
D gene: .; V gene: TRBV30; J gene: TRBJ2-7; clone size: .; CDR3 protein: CAWGAHPYEQYF; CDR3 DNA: TGTGCCTGGGGGGCCCATCCCTACGAGCAGTACTTC
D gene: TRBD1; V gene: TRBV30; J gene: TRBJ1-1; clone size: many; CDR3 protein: CAWSVRVRGPDYTEAFF; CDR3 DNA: TGTGCCTGGAGTGTACGGGTCAGGGGGCCGGACTACACTGAAGCTTTCTTT
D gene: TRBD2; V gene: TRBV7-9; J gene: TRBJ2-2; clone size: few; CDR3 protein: CASTRGLVGTGELFF; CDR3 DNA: TGTGCCAGCACCCGAGGACTAGTGGGCACCGGGGAGCTGTTTTTT
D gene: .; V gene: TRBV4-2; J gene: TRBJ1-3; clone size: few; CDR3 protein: CASSQDLGQGLGNTIYF; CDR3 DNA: TGTGCCAGCAGCCAAGATCTGGGACAAGGGCTTGGAAACACCATATATTTT
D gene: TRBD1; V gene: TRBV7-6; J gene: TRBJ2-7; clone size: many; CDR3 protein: CASSPTGGLYEQYF; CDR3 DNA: TGTGCCAGCAGTCCGACAGGGGGTTTATACGAGCAGTACTTC
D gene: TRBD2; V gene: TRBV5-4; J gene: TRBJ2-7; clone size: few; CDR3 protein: CASSRTSGDSYEQYF; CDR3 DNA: TGTGCCAGCAGCCGGACTAGCGGGGACTCCTACGAGCAGTACTTC
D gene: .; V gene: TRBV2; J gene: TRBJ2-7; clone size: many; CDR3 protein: CASISRGGPYEQYF; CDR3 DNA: TGTGCCAGCATAAGTAGGGGGGGACCCTACGAGCAGTACTTC
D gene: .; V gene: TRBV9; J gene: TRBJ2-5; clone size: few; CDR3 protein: CASSPPIGAGVKETQYF; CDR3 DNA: TGTGCCAGCAGCCCCCCCATCGGGGCAGGGGTTAAAGAGACCCAGTACTTC
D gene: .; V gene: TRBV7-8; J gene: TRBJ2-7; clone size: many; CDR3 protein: CASSRDDWSSYEQYF; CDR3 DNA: TGTGCCAGCAGCAGGGATGACTGGAGCTCCTACGAGCAGTACTTC
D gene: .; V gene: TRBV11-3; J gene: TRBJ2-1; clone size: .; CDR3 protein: CASSEAGLVNNEQFF; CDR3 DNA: TGTGCCAGCAGTGAGGCCGGCCTGGTCAACAATGAGCAGTTCTTC
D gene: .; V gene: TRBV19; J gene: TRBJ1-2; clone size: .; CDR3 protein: CASSISAVVTFYYGYTF; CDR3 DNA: TGTGCCAGTAGTATTTCGGCAGTCGTGACCTTCTACTATGGCTACACCTTC
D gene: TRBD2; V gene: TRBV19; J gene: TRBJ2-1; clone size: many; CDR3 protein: CASSLQTSRPSYNEQFF; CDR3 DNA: TGTGCCAGTAGTCTACAGACTAGCCGACCTTCCTACAATGAGCAGTTCTTC
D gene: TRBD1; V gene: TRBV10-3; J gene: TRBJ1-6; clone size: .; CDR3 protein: CAISESPAGTGGRSPLHF; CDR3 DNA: TGTGCCATCAGTGAGTCTCCCGCCGGGACAGGGGGCCGTTCACCCCTCCACTTT
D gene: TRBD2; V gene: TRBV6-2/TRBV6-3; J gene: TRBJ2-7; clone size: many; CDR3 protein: CASRDGIAGALYTYEQYF; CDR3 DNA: TGTGCCAGCAGGGACGGGATAGCGGGAGCGCTTTATACCTACGAGCAGTACTTC
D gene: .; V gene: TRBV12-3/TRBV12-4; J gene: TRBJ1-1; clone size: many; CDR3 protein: CASSSTGYTEAFF; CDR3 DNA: TGTGCCAGCAGTTCTACAGGGTACACTGAAGCTTTCTTT
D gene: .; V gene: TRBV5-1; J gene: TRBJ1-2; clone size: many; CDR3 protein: CASSEQGDYGYTF; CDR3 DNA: TGCGCCAGCAGCGAACAGGGTGACTATGGCTACACCTTC
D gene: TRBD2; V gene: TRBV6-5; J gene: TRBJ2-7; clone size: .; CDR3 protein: CASSYLLSGRGDFSYEQYF; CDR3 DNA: TGTGCCAGCAGTTACTTATTGAGCGGGAGAGGGGACTTCTCCTACGAGCAGTACTTC
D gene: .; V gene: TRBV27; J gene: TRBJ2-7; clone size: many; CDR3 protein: CASSLIGFGGSEQYF; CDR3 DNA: TGTGCCAGCAGTTTGATTGGTTTTGGAGGTTCGGAGCAGTACTTC
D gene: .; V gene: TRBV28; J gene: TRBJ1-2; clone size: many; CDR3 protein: CASTRDTGGYGYTF; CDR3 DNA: TGTGCCAGCACTCGGGACACCGGGGGCTATGGCTACACCTTC
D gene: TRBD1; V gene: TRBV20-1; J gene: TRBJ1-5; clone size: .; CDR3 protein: CSARDSRGGQPQHF; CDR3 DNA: TGCAGTGCTAGAGATAGCAGGGGGGGACAGCCCCAGCATTTT
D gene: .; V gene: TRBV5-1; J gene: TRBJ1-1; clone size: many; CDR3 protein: CASSLASLSAEAFF; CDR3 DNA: TGCGCCAGCAGCTTGGCGAGCCTAAGCGCTGAAGCTTTCTTT